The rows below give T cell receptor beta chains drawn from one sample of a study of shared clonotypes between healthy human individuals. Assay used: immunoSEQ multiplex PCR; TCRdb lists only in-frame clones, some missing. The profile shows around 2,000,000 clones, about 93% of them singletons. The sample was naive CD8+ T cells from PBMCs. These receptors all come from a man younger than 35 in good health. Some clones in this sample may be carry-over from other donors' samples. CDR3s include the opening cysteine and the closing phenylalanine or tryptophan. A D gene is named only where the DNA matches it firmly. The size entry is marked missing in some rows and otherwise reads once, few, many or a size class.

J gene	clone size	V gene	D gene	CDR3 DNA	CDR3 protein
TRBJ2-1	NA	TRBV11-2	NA	TGTGCCAGCAGCCCCGAGGCCAATGAGCAGTTCTTC	CASSPEANEQFF
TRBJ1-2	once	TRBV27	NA	TGTGCCGTCGGGCGGCCTGCAGGCGGCTATGGCTACACCTTC	CAVGRPAGGYGYTF
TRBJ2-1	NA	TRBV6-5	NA	TGTGCCAGCAGTTACTCGAATGAGCAGTTCTTC	CASSYSNEQFF
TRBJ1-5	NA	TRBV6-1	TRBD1	TGTGCCAGCAGTGGGGACAGGGGTTACAATCAGCCCCAGCATTTT	CASSGDRGYNQPQHF
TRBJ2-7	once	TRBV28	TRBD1	TGTGCCAGCAGCTATACAGGGGGCGCGGGGGAGCAGTACTTC	CASSYTGGAGEQYF
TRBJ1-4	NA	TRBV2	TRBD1	TGTGCCAGCGGGACCGGGACAGGGAGGGAAAAACTGTTTTTT	CASGTGTGREKLFF
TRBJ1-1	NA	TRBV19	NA	TGTGCCAGTAGAAGGTCCCTGAACACTGAAGCTTTCTTT	CASRRSLNTEAFF
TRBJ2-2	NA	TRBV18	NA	TGTGCCAGCTCACCACTCTCCCGAGTTAGTAGTCCCGACACCGGGGAGCTGTTTTTT	CASSPLSRVSSPDTGELFF
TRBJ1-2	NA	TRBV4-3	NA	TGCGCCAGCAGCCATCGAACAGAAGATAACTATGGCTACACCTTC	CASSHRTEDNYGYTF
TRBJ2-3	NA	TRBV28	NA	TGTGCCAGCAGTTCCCGCCCGGGACACCCCACAGATACGCAGTATTTT	CASSSRPGHPTDTQYF
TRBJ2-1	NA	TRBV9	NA	TGTGCCAGCAGCGTAGGAATAGCGAGCTTAAATGAGCAGTTCTTC	CASSVGIASLNEQFF
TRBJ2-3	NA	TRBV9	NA	TGTGCCAGCAGCGCTCAGAGCACAGATACGCAGTATTTT	CASSAQSTDTQYF
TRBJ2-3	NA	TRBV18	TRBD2	TGTGCCAGCTCACCAGTGGCTAGCGGAACCCTTACAGATACGCAGTATTTT	CASSPVASGTLTDTQYF
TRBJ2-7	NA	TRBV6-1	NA	TGTGCCAGCAGTGAAGGGACGAGCTACGAGCAGTACTTC	CASSEGTSYEQYF
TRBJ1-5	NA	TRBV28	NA	TGTGCCAGCAGTTTATACGAGGACAGCAATCAGCCCCAGCATTTT	CASSLYEDSNQPQHF
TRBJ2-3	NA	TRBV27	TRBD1	TGTGCCAGCAGTTTATCGCGGACAGGTCGGGATACGCAGTATTTT	CASSLSRTGRDTQYF
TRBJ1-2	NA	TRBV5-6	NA	TGTGCCAGCAGCTCCTTGCATACCGGGTATGGCTACACCTTC	CASSSLHTGYGYTF
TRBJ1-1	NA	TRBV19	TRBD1	TGTGCCAGTAGTCAAAAGCTGCTCCGGGACAGGGGGCGCGGGACTGAAGCTTTCTTT	CASSQKLLRDRGRGTEAFF
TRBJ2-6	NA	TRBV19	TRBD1	TGTGCCAGTCTGGGGACAGAGACCTCTGGGGCCAACGTCCTGACTTTC	CASLGTETSGANVLTF
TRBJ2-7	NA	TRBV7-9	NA	TGTGCCAGCAGCTTAGCGGGAGGATACAGTTACTTC	CASSLAGGYSYF
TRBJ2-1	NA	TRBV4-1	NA	TGCGCCAGCAGCCAAGTAGTTGCGTCCTCCTACAATGAGCAGTTCTTC	CASSQVVASSYNEQFF
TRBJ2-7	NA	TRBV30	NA	TGTGCCTGGAGTTCTGGGGCGGACGAGCAGTACTTC	CAWSSGADEQYF
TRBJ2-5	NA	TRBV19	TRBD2	TGTGCCAGTAGCCTTATATGGGGACTAGCGGGAGCCGACCAAGAGACCCAGTACTTC	CASSLIWGLAGADQETQYF
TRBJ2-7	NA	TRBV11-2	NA	TGTGCCAGCAGCTTAGCGTCAGGTTCCTACGAGCAGTACTTC	CASSLASGSYEQYF
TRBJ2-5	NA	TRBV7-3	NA	TGTGCCAGCAGCCCCCGAGCGGAAGAGATTCAAGAGACCCAGTACTTC	CASSPRAEEIQETQYF
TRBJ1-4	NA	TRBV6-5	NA	TGTGCCAGCAGTTACTTTGTCGGGGGAGTAGGAGAAAAACTGTTTTTT	CASSYFVGGVGEKLFF
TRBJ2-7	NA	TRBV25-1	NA	TGTGCCAGCAGTGAGGGGGGAGGGGGCTACGAGCAGTACTTC	CASSEGGGGYEQYF
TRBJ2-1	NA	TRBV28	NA	TGTGCCAGCAGTTTCGCGGCAGGCGGACTCACGGGGCAGTTCTTC	CASSFAAGGLTGQFF
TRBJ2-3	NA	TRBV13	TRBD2	TGTGCCAGCAGCTTAGGGCTAGCGGGACCCACAGATACGCAGTATTTT	CASSLGLAGPTDTQYF